What follows is one T cell receptor (beta chain) and its context. A Seattle source enrolled patients during active infection and followed them longitudinally. The data originate from a study of blood T cell repertoires in COVID-19. About the research overall: T cells, B-cell-depleted T cells, or PBMCs provided the cDNA or gDNA that served as material.

Original methodology: Amplification of reference gene primers provided the estimated nucleated cell counts. Sequencing was performed with immunoSEQ multiplex PCR; in TCRdb, only in-frame clones are kept and a portion is missing. V and J calls plus clone size are reproduced from that table; the DNA served to infer D and trimming. The data show 150,000 or so clones, roughly 83% seen once. The sample consisted of peripheral blood. The sequence was obtained from a woman in her sixties or seventies with COVID-19, enrolled during active disease.

As DNA, the CDR3 is TGTGCCAGCAGTTACTCATCCAGGGGGTTCGGAAACACCATATATTTT. Translating it yields CASSYSSRGFGNTIYF. The J gene is TRBJ1-3, the V gene TRBV6-2 or TRBV6-3; 7 nucleotides match TRBD1. This CDR3 contains 16 residues. Germline values: CDR1 MNHEY, CDR2 SVGEGT. V lost 0 bases to trimming and J lost 4 bases; unmatched junction nucleotides: 6.